This T cell receptor (beta chain) appears in the sequencing data of a study of regulatory T cells in long-lasting Graves disease (dated by TCRdb to the early 2020s). At the level of the whole study: Patients with newly diagnosed Graves' disease had been on antithyroid drugs for under 3 months. A total of 35 or so samples underwent TCR sequencing: around 13 from persistent and about 20 from newly diagnosed Graves' disease patients. Peripheral blood TCR sequencing and RNA sequencing compared persistent Graves' disease patients with newly diagnosed Graves' disease patients. The study took place in China and was registered as a clinical trial.

The library was produced with multiplex PCR. TCRdb records Illumina HiSeq 4000 as the sequencer. CDR3 regions were amplified by Arm-PCR with iRepertoire HTBI primers to construct TCR beta libraries. Before sequencing, the PCR products underwent gel purification. Under the source paper's analysis protocol: Gene usage analysis of CDR3 amino acid clonotypes relied on the 60 or so TRBV and 14 TRBJ segments identified across samples. COPE and FqMerger were used to merge filtered high-quality paired reads into contigs. BLAST was used to align contigs to IMGT TRBV, TRBD and TRBJ reference genes, and CDR3 was defined according to IMGT. Highly expanded clones were defined as clonotypes with a frequency above 0.1%. Shannon entropy served as the measure of repertoire diversity, while the Gini coefficient captured V-J evenness. A clonotype was considered public if more than one individual shared it. Using fastp trimming at Q25 and MiXCR clonotype assembly, TCRdb reanalyzed the public sequencing data and kept in-frame beta chains. Under each unique CDR3 protein, matching rows form one entry showing the most common genes and DNA. Clone size and V and J calls follow TCRdb, not the original study. This sample holds roughly 500,000 distinct CDR3 sequences; roughly 14% were observed only once. Roughly a tenth of the sample comes from the top ten.

This clonotype was observed many times. Its antigen is still unknown. There are no base qualities to consult, and no much larger clone falls within one base. The full study reports these points: Persistent Graves' disease patients showed lower TCR Shannon entropy and fewer highly expanded clones than newly diagnosed patients, suggesting clonal expansion. Because the primary lesion, thyroid tissue, could not be accessed, the study looked at peripheral blood alone. A larger number of public clonotypes was shared among persistent patients (around 3,000) than among newly diagnosed patients (around 970). Only the TCR beta chain was sequenced and analyzed. The authors acknowledged the small sample size as a limitation that may reduce accuracy. TRBV28, TRBJ1-2 and TRBJ2-5 were preferentially used in persistent disease, while TRBV20-1 and TRBJ2-1 were favored in newly diagnosed disease.

The time point label corresponds to: newly diagnosed GD, antithyroid drugs for less than 3 months. For both TCR sequencing and RNA sequencing, RNA was extracted from PBMCs using TRIzol. Graves' disease was diagnosed according to American Thyroid Association guidelines. Patients were recruited from an endocrinology department in Xi'an, China. Each patient gave about 8.1 milliliters of peripheral blood, collected in an EDTA anticoagulant tube. Ficoll Paque Plus density gradient separation was used to isolate PBMCs, and no further T cell sorting was performed. An Agilent 2100 Bioanalyzer and agarose gel were used to check RNA quality, while a NanoDrop 2000 measured RNA concentration. From its cysteine to its phenylalanine, the CDR3 spans 15 amino acids. This entry keeps only the CDR3 DNA: 45 bases, framed from base 1. Trimming takes 10 bases off V and 4 bases off J; junction bases not matched to a gene: 8. Sequences KGHDR (CDR1) and SFDVKD (CDR2) are obtained from the germline V gene.

The sample also formed part of further work on T cells in Graves' hyperthyroidism and ophthalmopathy. Per the second study: Stable Graves' hyperthyroidism was defined as no progression to ophthalmopathy during 18 months of follow-up. The hyperthyroidism patients were between 18 and 65 years old and newly diagnosed, with a disease duration of less than 2 months. Exclusion was applied to patients with uncontrolled infections, other autoimmune diseases, pregnancy or lactation. Diagnoses were based on clinical symptoms, serum thyroxine and TRAb, thyroid ultrasound and orbital computed tomography. A first-round RT-PCR of the TCR CDR3 used the HTBI primer set with the Qiagen OneStep RT-PCR kit. Most expanded thyroid clonotypes (frequency above 0.001) were also found in blood, which suggests that blood repertoires may mirror thyroid immune responses. A 13 V-J signature model separated ophthalmopathy from stable hyperthyroidism, with over 85% sensitivity and 81% to 83% specificity in cross-validation and 80%/75% in testing. In validation, the model predicted progression to ophthalmopathy a median of around 6.5 months before onset, with 65% to 71% sensitivity and roughly 73% specificity. To identify distinguishing TCR V-J signatures, a discovery cohort of around 100 patients was used, comprising some 45 with Graves' ophthalmopathy and 57 with stable Graves' hyperthyroidism. Whether ophthalmopathy could be predicted prospectively was tested in an independent validation cohort made up of 18 to 20 hyperthyroidism patients plus 17 patients who later progressed to ophthalmopathy. The 95 to 100 discovery patients were randomly divided into training and test sets at a 7:3 ratio. In more than 5 Graves' hyperthyroidism patients, the study also compared T-cell repertoires from thyroid tissue with T-cell repertoires from blood. After sampling, hyperthyroidism patients received methimazole starting at 30 mg daily, and ophthalmopathy patients received high-dose intravenous methylprednisolone. The libraries were constructed in a second round of multiplex PCR and then size-selected and purified. The libraries were sequenced on an Illumina HiSeq2000 using paired-end 100 bp reads. SOAPnuke was used to process the raw data, removing reads that contained adapters or uncalled bases, had a mean Phred below 15, or lacked an exact match to the constant primer or identifier. High-quality paired reads were merged with COPE v1.2.5, and unique nucleotide sequences were defined as clonotypes. Clonotypes were aligned to IMGT TRBV, TRBD and TRBJ reference segments using MiTCR v1.1. Analysis was restricted to V-J combinations with a frequency above 0.0001, which covered roughly 99% of repertoires. The TCS score was defined as F50 (clonal expansion) divided by E x V (chaos), with BLOSUM62-based TCRdist calculated between CDR3 peptides within each V-J. Welch's t-statistics and random forest reduced 500 to 550 V-J features to 13, which were used in a naive Bayes classifier (R e1071). Sample size was not statistically predetermined, and blinding of investigators to group allocation was not performed. The paper reports TCR Vbeta CDR3 sequencing of approximately 130 peripheral blood samples: around 41 ophthalmopathy, fewer than 85 hyperthyroidism and around 17 progressor patients.

The source was peripheral blood mononuclear cells (PBMCs), collected at new diagnosis, from a patient treated with antithyroid drugs. This receptor was obtained from a man between 25 and 39 years old with Graves disease. Donor details come from another sample of the same person, matched by shared clones. The rearranged chain carries TRBV24-1 and TRBJ2-1, with 11 central nucleotides matching TRBD2. For the CDR3, the sequence is CATQPGLAAYNEQFF. The sequence in DNA is TGTGCCACGCAACCGGGACTAGCGGCATACAATGAGCAGTTCTTC.